The rows below give T cell receptor beta chains drawn from one sample of a study of Ad26.COV2.S vaccination and SARS-CoV-2 variants. The protocol was immunoSEQ multiplex PCR, while the TCRdb copy is restricted to in-frame clones and leaves out a portion. The sample has more than 350,000 clones, more than 80% seen once. The specimen was peripheral blood, collected in a trial of Ad26.COV2.S vaccine versus placebo. Receptors were obtained from a person between 18 and 65 years old who received the Ad26.COV2.S COVID-19 vaccine or a placebo. Each CDR3 is given without its conserved first and last residue. The order of the fields is V gene, CDR3 protein.

v_call: TRBV5-4; cdr3_aa: ASSLVGVSTDTQY
v_call: TRBV11-3; cdr3_aa: ASSLGTSPDTQY
v_call: TRBV9; cdr3_aa: ASSFRSGFSISEQF
v_call: TRBV5-4; cdr3_aa: ASSSPGQSTDTQY
v_call: TRBV7-2; cdr3_aa: ASSPAAGARNEQF
v_call: TRBV20-1; cdr3_aa: SASQLAGGTTGELF
v_call: TRBV4-1; cdr3_aa: ASRSGLAGAYEQY
v_call: TRBV12-3/TRBV12-4; cdr3_aa: ASSFAGYLEAF
v_call: TRBV19; cdr3_aa: ASSLGYGLNEQF
v_call: TRBV6-2/TRBV6-3; cdr3_aa: ASSYLDSGYNEQF
v_call: TRBV28; cdr3_aa: ASSLTGAYGYT
v_call: TRBV6-5; cdr3_aa: ASSYSGETYEQY
v_call: TRBV12-3/TRBV12-4; cdr3_aa: ASSSLEGNEQF
v_call: TRBV5-1; cdr3_aa: ASSWDLNNEQF
v_call: TRBV6-4; cdr3_aa: ASSPGPNQPQH
v_call: TRBV5-1; cdr3_aa: ASSLGDRAVEETQY
v_call: TRBV6-6; cdr3_aa: ASSYGTSGNTGELF
v_call: TRBV10-3; cdr3_aa: AISAGQETQY
v_call: TRBV7-9; cdr3_aa: ASRSDYQETQY
v_call: TRBV6-5; cdr3_aa: ASSRTESYEQY
v_call: TRBV9; cdr3_aa: ASSGGLAGVTQY
v_call: TRBV27; cdr3_aa: ASSPRDRWGSPLH
v_call: TRBV7-9; cdr3_aa: ASSLVAGPYNEQF
v_call: TRBV6-7; cdr3_aa: ASSPMDRGNQPQH
v_call: TRBV16; cdr3_aa: ASSQLTGQGYQPQH
v_call: TRBV19; cdr3_aa: ASSIDRGRREQF
v_call: TRBV12-3/TRBV12-4; cdr3_aa: ASSTKTNTEAF
v_call: TRBV5-4; cdr3_aa: ASKSVRQGSSPLH
v_call: TRBV18; cdr3_aa: ASSPTVAASGRETQY
v_call: TRBV10-2; cdr3_aa: ASSSDRGSYEQY
v_call: TRBV28; cdr3_aa: ASSPSTRLGQF
v_call: TRBV7-2; cdr3_aa: ASSPRQGRAEAF
v_call: TRBV9; cdr3_aa: ASSVAAPGDNEQF
v_call: TRBV7-9; cdr3_aa: ASTYLQGARETQY
v_call: TRBV5-1; cdr3_aa: ASSWTGISSYNEQF
v_call: TRBV29-1; cdr3_aa: SVGTSGAYNEQF
v_call: TRBV11-3; cdr3_aa: ASSLDQGGSSSYNEQF
v_call: TRBV9; cdr3_aa: ASSAGLSEQF
v_call: TRBV4-1; cdr3_aa: ASSQVEGNEQY
v_call: TRBV5-5; cdr3_aa: ASSLVVAGDIQY